One T cell receptor beta chain is described in this entry. What it recognizes is unknown. Target depth was 1 in 200,000 to 1 in 1 million T cells, about 10x per clonotype. The method was immunoSEQ multiplex PCR; TCRdb's version includes in-frame clones alone and lacks a portion of them. The table records roughly 200,000 clones, around 70% of them present only once. This sample is drawn from a study of cytotoxic CD8 clonotypes in ibrutinib-treated CLL. Study-wide context: The samples contained around 250,000 productive templates on average. They also contained an average of about 90,000 productive rearrangements.

General observations from the study: Samples were collected at differing times from sustained-remission and progressing patients. Starting clonality was above that of age-matched healthy donors and tracked circulating CD8+ T-cell counts.

The V gene's germline CDR1 is PRHDT and CDR2 FYEKMQ (reference sequence). The germline V and J ends were trimmed by 7 bases and 6 bases, with 13 bases remaining between them. This CDR3 has 12 residues. This specimen consisted of PBMCs, obtained after 12 months of ibrutinib treatment. The source is a human donor with chronic lymphocytic leukemia. This chain connects TRBV13 to TRBJ2-7; D perhaps matches TRBD2 (6 bases). CDR3 coding DNA: TGTGCCAGCACCTCGACTAGTCGCGAGCAGTACTTC. This encodes CASTSTSREQYF.